This is a list of T cell receptor beta chains from one sample in a study of PD-1 blockade in classical Hodgkin lymphoma. TCRdb keeps only in-frame clones here, not all; method: immunoSEQ multiplex PCR. The sample consists of approximately 70,000 clones, more than 85% of them appearing once. Sample: peripheral blood mononuclear cells (PBMCs), taken at baseline. All receptors derive from a human donor with classical Hodgkin lymphoma. The CDR3 runs from the conserved cysteine through the conserved F or W. The order of the fields is D gene, V gene, J gene, CDR3 DNA, CDR3 protein. D genes are given only for firm matches.

>.|TRBV30|TRBJ2-7
TGTGCCTGGAGTCGGTCCTACGAGCAGTACTTC
CAWSRSYEQYF
>.|TRBV30|TRBJ2-5
TGTGCCTGGAGTCGTACCAGGGGTAACCAAGAGACCCAGTACTTC
CAWSRTRGNQETQYF
>.|TRBV29-1|TRBJ2-7
TGCAGCGTTACTTCTCCCGGGACAACCTACGAGCAGTACTTC
CSVTSPGTTYEQYF
>.|TRBV7-7|TRBJ2-1
TGTGCCAGCAGCCCCAATGGGGCCCACAATGAGCAGTTCTTC
CASSPNGAHNEQFF
>.|TRBV6-1|TRBJ2-7
TGTGCCAGCAGTGGGGGACTTATCTACGAGCAGTACTTC
CASSGGLIYEQYF
>TRBD1|TRBV5-1|TRBJ2-3
TGCGCCAGCAGCTTGGGGACAGGATGGAGCACAGATACGCAGTATTTT
CASSLGTGWSTDTQYF
>TRBD1|TRBV6-1|TRBJ1-1
TGTGCCAGCAGCCGACAGGGCGACACTGAAGCTTTCTTT
CASSRQGDTEAFF
>.|TRBV5-1|TRBJ1-2
TGCGCCAGCAGCCCGGGGAGCGACAGCACTAACTATGGCTACACCTTC
CASSPGSDSTNYGYTF
>TRBD1|TRBV4-3|TRBJ2-5
TGCGCCAGCAGCCAAGCTTGGGACAGCGGACGGGAGACCCAGTACTTC
CASSQAWDSGRETQYF
>.|TRBV27|TRBJ2-7
TGTGCCAGCAGTTTAGCGGGACGAACCTACGAGCAGTACTTC
CASSLAGRTYEQYF